The T cell receptor (beta chain) described here comes from a study of T cells in Graves' hyperthyroidism and ophthalmopathy. The study's findings and limits: Among clonotypes expanded in thyroid above 0.001, most were also found in blood. Ophthalmopathy prediction by the model preceded onset by a median roughly 6 months.

This clonotype was counted at least ten times. The target antigen is unknown. Amplified TCR beta CDR3 regions came from RNA transcripts. An initial round of RT-PCR targeting the TCR CDR3 relied on the HTBI primer set. TCRdb reanalysed the multiplex PCR reads using MiXCR and keeps one entry per CDR3 protein. The table shows 660,000 or so distinct CDR3 sequences, with 45% occurring only once. The sample consisted of peripheral blood or thyroid tissue (not recorded which). The sequence was collected from an adult man with Graves' disease, either hyperthyroidism or ophthalmopathy (not recorded which).

The CDR3, as DNA: TGTGCCAGCAGGGGGACAGAGGCCAGCTATAATTCACCCCTCCACTTT. It specifies CASRGTEASYNSPLHF. The J gene is TRBJ1-6, the V gene TRBV2; 7 nucleotides agree with TRBD1. Germline V gene data show CDR1 as SNHLY and CDR2 as FYNNEI. Trimming cost V 6 bases and J 3 bases; bases outside gene matches: 8. CDR3 length: 16 amino acids.